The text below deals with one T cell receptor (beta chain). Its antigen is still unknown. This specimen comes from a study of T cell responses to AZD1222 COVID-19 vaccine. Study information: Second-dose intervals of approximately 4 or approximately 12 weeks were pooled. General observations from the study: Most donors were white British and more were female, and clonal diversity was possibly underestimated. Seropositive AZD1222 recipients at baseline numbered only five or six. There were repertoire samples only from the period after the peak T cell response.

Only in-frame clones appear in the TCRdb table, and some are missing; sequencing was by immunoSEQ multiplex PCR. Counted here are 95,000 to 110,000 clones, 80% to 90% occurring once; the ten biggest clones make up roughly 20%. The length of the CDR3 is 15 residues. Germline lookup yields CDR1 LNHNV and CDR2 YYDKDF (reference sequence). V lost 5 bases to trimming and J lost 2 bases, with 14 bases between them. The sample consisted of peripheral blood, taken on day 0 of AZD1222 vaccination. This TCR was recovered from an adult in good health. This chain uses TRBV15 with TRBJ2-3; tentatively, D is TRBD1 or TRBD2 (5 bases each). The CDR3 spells CATSARDAYTDTQYF. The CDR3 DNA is TGTGCCACCAGCGCCCGGGACGCCTACACAGATACGCAGTATTTT.